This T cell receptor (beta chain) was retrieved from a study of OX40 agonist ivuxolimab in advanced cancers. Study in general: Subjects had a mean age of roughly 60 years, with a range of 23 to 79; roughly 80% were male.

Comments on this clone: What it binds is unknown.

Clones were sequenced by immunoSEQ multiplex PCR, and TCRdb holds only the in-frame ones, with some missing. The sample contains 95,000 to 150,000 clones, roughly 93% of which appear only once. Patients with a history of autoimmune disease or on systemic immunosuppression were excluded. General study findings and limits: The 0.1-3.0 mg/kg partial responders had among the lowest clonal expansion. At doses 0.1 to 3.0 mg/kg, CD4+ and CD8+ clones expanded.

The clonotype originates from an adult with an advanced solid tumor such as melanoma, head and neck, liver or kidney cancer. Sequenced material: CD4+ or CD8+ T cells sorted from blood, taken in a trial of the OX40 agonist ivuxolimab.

CDR3 sequence: CASHRSVGANVLTF. The CDR3 coding sequence is TGTGCCAGCCACCGCAGCGTAGGGGCCAACGTCCTGACTTTC. The chain links TRBV28 to TRBJ2-6; unclear D gene. Germline CDR1 reads MDHEN; CDR2 reads SYDVKM. The CDR3 runs 14 residues. Trimming left V 8 bases short and J 4 bases short, with 12 bases between.